The present TCR beta chain was sequenced within a study of OX40 agonist ivuxolimab in advanced cancers. This clone came up once. Sequenced by immunoSEQ multiplex PCR; TCRdb stores in-frame clones only, minus some. The data hold about 31,000 clones, with roughly 76% observed a single time. Per the germline V gene, CDR1 is GTSNPN and CDR2 is SVGIG (reference sequence). This CDR3 region has 15 residues. The junction had 6 bases not matched to a gene; V was cut back by 2 bases and J by 2 bases. The specimen was CD4+ or CD8+ T cells sorted from blood, collected in a trial of the OX40 agonist ivuxolimab. The rearrangement uses TRBV30 and TRBJ1-3; 7 nucleotides line up with TRBD1. This receptor was obtained from an adult with an advanced solid tumor such as melanoma, head and neck, liver or kidney cancer. The CDR3 coding sequence is TGTGCCTGGAGTCGGGGAGGGGGCGCTGGAAACACCATATATTTT. It specifies CAWSRGGGAGNTIYF.